This T cell receptor beta chain was recovered during a study of cytomegalovirus exposure and HLA in healthy donors. This CDR3 has 14 residues. The germline V gene encodes CDR1 SGHNT and CDR2 YYREEE (reference sequence). V dropped 4 bases and J dropped 5; count of bases not matched to a gene: 6. Study-level points and caveats: With DRB1 most and HLA-C fewest, TCR association rates differed between HLA loci in a later analysis. Common viral pathogens seemed, in a later analysis, to connect with several of the most significant clusters. It was only CMV serostatus that was available as immune exposure information.

Concerning this clone: Its antigen is unidentified.

Primers for the PCR totalled 60 Vbeta and 13 Jbeta. Data came from immunoSEQ multiplex PCR; TCRdb stores just in-frame clones and leaves some out. In the table there are some 150,000 clones, 76% of which are singletons. J is TRBJ1-1 and V is TRBV5-4; TRBD1 agrees at 9 bases. The sequenced sample consisted of PBMCs. The TCR sequence derives from a female donor in good health and CMV-seronegative. The CDR3 DNA sequence: TGTGCCAGCAGCCTAGACAGGGGGGTGACTGAAGCTTTCTTT. Protein: CASSLDRGVTEAFF.